This T cell receptor beta chain was found in a study of regulatory T cells in long-lasting Graves disease. On the study more broadly: To qualify as persistent, Graves' disease required over 5 years of antithyroid drugs with positive TSH receptor antibodies. Whole-study results and caveats: Persistent disease preferred TRBV28, TRBJ1-2 and TRBJ2-5.

Indicated time point: persistent/refractory GD, antithyroid drugs over 5 years with positive TRAb. PBMC-derived RNA was used for the TCR library. The patient group derived from an endocrinology department in Xi'an, China. EDTA tubes received approximately 10 milliliters of drawn peripheral blood. Researchers made TCR beta libraries by using iRepertoire HTBI primers and running Arm-PCR on CDR3 regions. TCRdb ran MiXCR on the multiplex PCR reads and lists one entry per CDR3 protein. The table includes over 650,000 distinct CDR3 sequences, 30% detected once. This clonotype has a handful of counts. Antigen specificity is unknown. The J segment lost 0 bases and the V segment lost 3 bases, leaving 1 base of the junction unmatched. CDR1 is SGHRS, CDR2 YFSETQ, per germline. The CDR3 is 14 amino acids.

The sequenced sample was peripheral blood mononuclear cells (PBMCs), obtained when the disease was refractory, from a patient treated with antithyroid drugs. The chain joins TRBV5-1 to TRBJ1-1; the match to TRBD1 covers 8 bases. This TCR was sampled from a female donor with Graves disease. The CDR3 nucleotides read TGCGCCAGCAGCTGGGGACAGGTGAACACTGAAGCTTTCTTT. This translates into CASSWGQVNTEAFF. The full variable domain, in which reference TRBV5-1 and TRBJ1-1 provide the parts outside the CDR3, is KAGVTQTPRYLIKTRGQQVTLSCSPISGHRSVSWYQQTPGQGLQFLFEYFSETQRNKGNFPGRFSGRQFSNSRSEMNVSTLELGDSALYLCASSWGQVNTEAFFGQGTRLTVV.